This TCR beta chain comes out of a study of tumor-infiltrating lymphocytes in localized non-small cell lung cancer (dated by TCRdb to 2020 to 2022). About the full investigation: The cohort covered several histologies, both smokers and never-smokers, and patients whose samples were collected after neoadjuvant chemotherapy. Alongside flow cytometry, multiplex immunofluorescence, RNA-seq, exome sequencing and proteomics, TCR sequencing was applied to the same patients as one of several integrated assays. Each patient contributed resected tumor tissue and uninvolved lung tissue from the same patient, described as non-adjacent to the tumor. A total of 60 or so patients were included in the paired tumor versus uninvolved lung comparison of immunoSEQ T-cell fraction. In total, the ICON cohort was made up of approximately 140 surgical patients who had localized non-small cell lung cancer and whose tumors were resected. Results and caveats for the whole study, not just this receptor: Different pieces of the same tissue were used for different assays, so technical variation could not be separated from intratumor heterogeneity. The TCR-derived T-cell fraction showed no difference between the flow cytometry-defined immunotypes IM1 (good prognosis) and IM2 (poor prognosis). Recurrence-free survival showed no association with tumor T-cell fraction from TCR sequencing (p = 0.61). Because assay coverage varied across patients depending on available tissue quantity, TCR sequencing was performed for only a subset of the cohort. TCRbeta sequencing supported higher T cell infiltration in tumors than in uninvolved lung tissue, consistent with immunofluorescence CD3 counts.

The T-cell fraction in tumor and uninvolved lung tissue was obtained from TCR sequencing using the immunoSEQ assay. Per the authors' processing: In the survival analysis, patients were divided into a high T-cell fraction group (upper tertile) and a low T-cell fraction group (lower two tertiles), and the two groups were compared using a log-rank test. A signed-rank test was used to test differences in T-cell fraction between paired tumor and uninvolved lung samples. TCRdb holds this immuneACCESS table with in-frame rearrangements only. Some clones are missing; in checked studies, unresolved V genes explain under half, and the rest has no known cause. The DNA gave D and trimming, while V, J and clone size come from that table. The sample yields roughly 20,000 clones; 80% were counted once. 3.4% of the sample is taken by the ten largest. A remark on this clone: It lacks a known antigen. Base qualities are missing; no much larger clone stands one base away.

The first patient joined ICON in early 2016, and enrollment wrapped up when the last patient was enrolled in late 2018. From a subcohort of some 76 patients, fresh tumor and matched uninvolved tissue were collected for in-depth immune analyses, including TCR sequencing. DNA for TCR sequencing was isolated from bulk tissue, and no cell sorting was done. The germline V gene yields SGHDT for CDR1 and YYEEEE for CDR2. The CDR3, cysteine through phenylalanine, is 15 amino acids long. Of all the DNA, just the CDR3 is kept, 45 bases in frame from base 1. Relative to germline, V is 1 base shorter and J is 0 bases shorter, with 11 bases between their ends.

This sequence uses TRBV5-6 and TRBJ2-7; TRBD1 might be the D gene, on 5 matching bases. Sequenced: lung tumor tissue. The clonotype originates from a human donor with non-small cell lung cancer. This receptor carries the CDR3 CASSLSGRDSYEQYF. In nucleotide form, the sequence is TGTGCCAGCAGCTTGAGTGGCAGGGACTCCTACGAGCAGTACTTC.